This T cell receptor (beta chain) originates from a study of control samples from healthy donors and cancer patients. The CDR3 length is 19 residues. J lost 2 bases, V lost 5 bases, and 15 bases had no gene match. CDR1 is MNHEY and CDR2 is SMNVEV in the germline V gene (reference sequence). Repertoires were generated with immunoSEQ multiplex PCR, while TCRdb's copy carries only in-frame clones and drops some. The sample yields about 120,000 clones, over 80% seen once. In this sample, this clone turned up once. This sequence originates from a man aged 80 or over with head and neck cancer. Material for sequencing was PBMCs. The V gene is TRBV27, the J gene TRBJ2-1, with TRBD2 matching over 10 bases. In DNA, the CDR3 is TGTGCCAGCAGTACCCGGGGCCGAGGGGGGACTAGCGCCTACAATGAGCAGTTCTTC. Amino acids: CASSTRGRGGTSAYNEQFF.